This paragraph covers one TCR beta chain sequence. The data belong to a study of T cell changes during pregnancy in multiple sclerosis. Measured with immunoSEQ multiplex PCR; TCRdb has only the in-frame clones, and not every one. Among 35,000 to 45,000 clones, 87% were seen once, and the ten largest hold more than 0.7%. The clonotype originates from a female donor with multiple sclerosis, enrolled in a pregnancy study. Sequenced material: CD4+ T cells from peripheral blood mononuclear cells, taken after pregnancy.

The CDR3 sequence is CASSFRAGKETQYF. For the CDR3, the DNA is TGTGCCAGCAGCTTTAGGGCAGGGAAAGAGACCCAGTACTTC. V and J are TRBV5-4 and TRBJ2-5; D perhaps matches TRBD1 (5 bases). Per the germline V gene, CDR1 is SGHNT and CDR2 is YYREEE (reference sequence). The CDR3 is made up of 14 amino acids. V dropped 2 bases and J dropped 3 bases, with 11 bases sitting between them.